These 17 T cell receptor beta chains share one sample of origin, sequenced in a study of blood T cell repertoires in COVID-19. TCRdb keeps only in-frame clones here, not all; method: immunoSEQ multiplex PCR. The data contain 140,000 or so clones, roughly 77% of them seen just once; the ten biggest clones take up roughly 5.1%. Sequencing input: peripheral blood. Receptor source: an older woman with COVID-19, enrolled during active disease.

The genes are TRBV15 and TRBJ1-5, with D maybe TRBD1 (6 bases). Trimming removed 0 bases from V and 1 base from J, with 22 bases in between. This CDR3 has 20 amino acids. Germline V gene data show CDR1 as LNHNV and CDR2 as YYDKDF (reference sequence). This CDR3 reads CATSRDKNRWGQGSNQPQHF. CDR3 in DNA: TGTGCCACCAGCAGAGATAAGAACCGCTGGGGACAAGGAAGCAATCAGCCCCAGCATTTT.

The rearrangement uses TRBV6-2 or TRBV6-3 and TRBJ1-5; tentative D call: TRBD1 (6 bases). The CDR3 length is 15 residues. Germline CDR1 MNHEY, CDR2 SVGEGT. V was pared by 2 bases and J by 5 bases, with 13 bases between. CDR3 in DNA: TGTGCCAGCAGTTACGGGGGCAGGGATCATCAGCCCCAGCATTTT. Its translation is CASSYGGRDHQPQHF.

V is TRBV19 and J is TRBJ2-2, with 9 bases aligning to TRBD1. CDR1 and CDR2 (germline): LNHDA, SQIVND (reference sequence). The CDR3 runs to 14 residues. V trimming: 7 bases; J trimming: 6 bases; junction bases outside the gene matches: 6. The CDR3 loop reads CASITGGWAGELFF. In DNA form, the CDR3 reads TGTGCCAGTATAACAGGGGGCTGGGCCGGGGAGCTGTTTTTT.

This rearrangement joins TRBV19 to TRBJ2-1; 13 bases are a match to TRBD2. V trimming: 5 bases; J trimming: 9 bases; junction bases outside the gene matches: 7. CDR1 is LNHDA and CDR2 is SQIVND in the germline V gene (reference sequence). This CDR3 is 15 amino acids long. The CDR3 DNA follows: TGTGCCAGTAGTCGGGGGACTAGCGGGGTGCTTGAGCAGTTCTTC. Translation: CASSRGTSGVLEQFF. Full variable domain (outside the CDR3, taken from reference TRBV19 and TRBJ2-1): DGGITQSPKYLFRKEGQNVTLSCEQNLNHDAMYWYRQDPGQGLRLIYYSQIVNDFQKGDIAEGYSVSREKKESFPLTVTSAQKNPTAFYLCASSRGTSGVLEQFFGPGTRLTVL.

This sequence joins TRBV9 and TRBJ2-7, with 11 nucleotides matching TRBD1. Trimming cost V 2 bases and J 5 bases; bases outside gene matches: 6. CDR3 length: 15 residues. CDR1 and CDR2 from the germline V gene are SGDLS and YYNGEE. CDR3 residues: CASSVGQGAANEQYF. CDR3 DNA sequence: TGTGCCAGCAGCGTTGGACAGGGGGCTGCGAACGAGCAGTACTTC.

This clone was recorded only once. The chain recombines TRBV11-2 with TRBJ1-2, with D maybe TRBD1 (6 bases). V lost 10 bases and J 3 bases, leaving 18 bases between the germline ends. Germline V CDR1 and CDR2: SGHAT, FQNNGV. This CDR3 is built from 14 residues. CDR3 amino acids: CATRRGAGDYGYTF. CDR3 nucleotides: TGTGCCACTCGAAGGGGGGCGGGAGACTATGGCTACACCTTC. The full variable domain, in which reference TRBV11-2 and TRBJ1-2 provide the parts outside the CDR3, is EAGVAQSPRYKIIEKRQSVAFWCNPISGHATLYWYQQILGQGPKLLIQFQNNGVVDDSQLPKDRFSAERLKGVDSTLKIQPAKLEDSAVYLCATRRGAGDYGYTFGSGTRLTVV.

The rearrangement uses TRBV28 and TRBJ2-7; a weak D match, TRBD1 (6 bases). The germline V and J ends were trimmed by 8 bases and 0 bases, with 11 bases remaining between them. Germline CDR1 reads MDHEN; CDR2 reads SYDVKM. The CDR3 has 13 residues. The CDR3 DNA reads TGTGCCAGCGTCAGAGGGGGCTCCTACGAGCAGTACTTC. Protein sequence: CASVRGGSYEQYF.

This chain joins TRBV7-6 and TRBJ2-5, with 7 bases aligning to TRBD1. CDR1 is SGHVS and CDR2 is FNYEAQ in the germline V gene. With 1 base clipped from V and 3 bases from J, the junction kept 8 bases outside the gene matches. The CDR3 covers 16 residues. This CDR3 is CASSLGTGTAKETQYF. Here the CDR3 DNA reads TGTGCCAGCAGCTTAGGAACCGGGACAGCTAAAGAGACCCAGTACTTC.

The chain carries TRBV18 and TRBJ2-3; no firm D call. Germline V lookup: CDR1 KGHSH, CDR2 LQKENI. Trimming left V 5 bases short and J 4 bases short, with 7 bases between. The CDR3 length is 12 residues. The CDR3 is CASSGEADTQYF. The CDR3 DNA sequence: TGTGCCAGCTCAGGAGAAGCAGATACGCAGTATTTT.

J is TRBJ2-5 and V is TRBV11-1; TRBD2 is a possible D gene (5 bases). Trimming stripped 5 bases from V and 5 bases from J, with 15 bases between. The CDR3 covers 14 residues. Germline V gene sequence: CDR1 SGHAT, CDR2 FQDESV (reference sequence). The CDR3 DNA reads TGTGCCAGCAGCCCACACGACTGGAGGGAGACCCAGTACTTC. This translates into CASSPHDWRETQYF.

The rearrangement joins TRBV10-3 to TRBJ2-3; a possible D gene is TRBD2 (7 bases). Per germline, CDR1 ENHRY and CDR2 SYGVKD. The ends were cut back, 3 bases at V and 6 bases at J, with 22 bases in the middle. CDR3 length equals 17 residues. The CDR3 DNA is TGTGCCATCAGTGATCCCCCGGGGGGCGGGGGAGGGGATACGCAGTATTTT. Amino acid sequence: CAISDPPGGGGGDTQYF.

V is TRBV19 and J is TRBJ1-2, with D unresolved. V shed 8 bases and J shed 2 bases, with 9 bases lying between them. This CDR3 comprises 12 residues. Germline V gives CDR1 LNHDA, CDR2 SQIVND (reference sequence). The CDR3 loop reads CASWTKNYGYTF. CDR3 coding DNA: TGTGCCAGTTGGACTAAGAACTATGGCTACACCTTC.

The CDR3 spells CASSLLAGDETQYF. As DNA, the CDR3 is TGTGCCAGCAGTTTACTAGCGGGGGATGAGACCCAGTACTTC. This chain links TRBV28 with TRBJ2-5, with 10 bases fitting TRBD2. Germline CDR1 is MDHEN and CDR2 is SYDVKM. Unmatched junction bases numbered 2, after V lost 2 bases and J lost 5 bases. The CDR3 is 14 residues long. Looking up the rest from reference TRBV28 and TRBJ2-5 gives the full variable domain: DVKVTQSSRYLVKRTGEKVFLECVQDMDHENMFWYRQDPGLGLRLIYFSYDVKMKEKGDIPEGYSVSREKKERFSLILESASTNQTSMYLCASSLLAGDETQYFGPGTRLLVL.

The chain combines TRBV5-5 with TRBJ2-5; 11 positions agree with TRBD2. V dropped 7 bases and J dropped 1; count of bases not matched to a gene: 12. The CDR3 covers 17 residues. CDR1 and CDR2 (germline): SGHKS, YYEKEE (reference sequence). DNA of the CDR3: TGTGCCAGCTCCTTTCTAGCGGGGGGACGTCGCCAAGAGACCCAGTACTTC. This encodes CASSFLAGGRRQETQYF.

This clone has a single count. This CDR3 is CASSEHGDYGYTF. The CDR3 nucleotides are TGTGCCAGCAGTGAACACGGGGATTATGGCTACACCTTC. V is TRBV6-1 and J is TRBJ1-2; D uncertain. The germline gives CDR1 MNHNS, CDR2 SASEGT. The CDR3 spans 13 residues. Trimming took off 2 bases at V and 5 bases at J, with 9 bases between the two ends.

The chain links TRBV10-3 to TRBJ1-1, with TRBD1 matching 10 bases. CDR1 and CDR2 (germline): ENHRY, SYGVKD. The CDR3 sequence is 15 residues long. V was pared by 4 bases and J by 6 bases, with 8 bases of the junction left unmatched. CDR3 coding DNA: TGTGCCATCAGTGTACGGACAGGGGGAGAGTCTGAAGCTTTCTTT. Protein sequence: CAISVRTGGESEAFF.

V usage is TRBV3-1 (or the pseudogene TRBV3-2) and J usage is TRBJ1-1, with D unresolved. CDR1 is LGHDT and CDR2 is YNNKEL in the germline V gene (reference sequence). V was cut by 0 bases and J by 5 bases, with 7 bases left in between. The CDR3 contains 13 residues. CDR3 nucleotide sequence: TGTGCCAGCAGCCAAGATTCAGGTACTGAAGCTTTCTTT. Translated: CASSQDSGTEAFF.